The 4 T cell receptor beta chains given below trace back to one sample, sequenced in a study of CD8 T cells in Susac syndrome. An amount of RNA that ranged from roughly 0.45 to 1 ug was reverse transcribed with random hexamers. Each CDR3 protein gets one entry after TCRdb re-called the immunoSEQ multiplex PCR reads with MiXCR. The table has around 280,000 distinct CDR3 sequences, approximately 85% seen once. The sample comprised CD8+ T cells from PBMCs. The receptors originated from a human donor with multiple sclerosis.

V usage is TRBV28 and J usage is TRBJ2-7, with TRBD2 identical over 7 bases. Unmatched junction bases numbered 15, after V lost 4 bases and J lost 3 bases. Germline loops: CDR1 MDHEN, CDR2 SYDVKM. There are 17 residues in the CDR3. CDR3 bases: TGTGCCAGCAGTTCGCCCCGGGAGGTAGCGGGCGGCTACGAGCAGTACTTC. Encoded protein: CASSSPREVAGGYEQYF.

V and J are TRBV10-1 and TRBJ2-1, with D uncertain. Trimming shortened V by 7 bases and J by 9 bases, and 16 bases separated the two germline ends. Per germline, CDR1 WNHNN and CDR2 SYGVQD (reference sequence). This CDR3 is built from 13 residues. CDR3 loop: CASTPSALGEQFF. Written as DNA, the CDR3 is TGCGCCAGCACCCCCTCGGCCTTGGGTGAGCAGTTCTTC.

This chain joins TRBV28 and TRBJ2-1; TRBD1 is a possible D gene (6 bases). The CDR3 is made up of 16 amino acids. The ends were cut back, 8 bases at V and 4 bases at J, with 21 bases in the middle. Germline CDR1 reads MDHEN; CDR2 reads SYDVKM. The CDR3 nucleotides read TGTGCCAGCGGGGGACCGAGGGAAGGGGGATACAATGAGCAGTTCTTC. Protein sequence: CASGGPREGGYNEQFF.

The CDR3 loop is CSARIGRGGYTF. For the CDR3, the DNA is TGCAGTGCTAGGATTGGGAGAGGAGGCTACACCTTC. J is TRBJ1-2 and V is TRBV20-1; D is unclear. V gave up 3 bases and J gave up 8 bases, with 13 bases separating them. Germline V lookup: CDR1 DFQATT, CDR2 SNEGSKA (reference sequence). The CDR3 covers 12 residues.